The clone carrying this T cell receptor beta chain was observed once. Original data processing: Scientists estimated how many nucleated cells there were by amplifying reference gene primers. Data came from immunoSEQ multiplex PCR; TCRdb stores just in-frame clones and leaves some out. V and J calls and clone size follow that table, whereas D and trimming were derived from the DNA. In the table there are fewer than 250,000 clones, around 83% of which are singletons. This record belongs to a study of blood T cell repertoires in COVID-19. Adults between roughly 18 and 89 years of age took part from about two dozen US areas. Assignments of participants to cohorts depended upon their own reported clinical history. Recovery among Cohort 3 donors was established by two negative PCRs, clearance, or symptom resolution. CDR1 and CDR2 (germline): SGHNT, YYREEE (reference sequence). This CDR3 spans 15 amino acids. Trimming shortened V by 4 bases and J by 7 bases, and 15 bases separated the two germline ends.

The source of this sequence is a woman between 40 and 50 years old who had recovered from COVID-19. Specimen: PBMCs or T cells enriched from blood (not recorded which). The V and J genes are TRBV5-4 and TRBJ1-6; TRBD1 might be the D (5 bases). The CDR3 reads CASSNRQMGNSPLHF. The CDR3 coding sequence is TGTGCCAGCAGCAACCGACAGATGGGCAATTCACCCCTCCACTTT.